This T cell receptor beta chain was recorded in a study of T cell responses to AZD1222 COVID-19 vaccine (dated by TCRdb to the early 2020s). Describing the broader study: Because spike-specific TCR depth and breadth did not differ between the two schedules, AZD1222 recipients who got a second dose at roughly 4 weeks were pooled with those who got a second dose at roughly 12 weeks. Trial participants were enrolled by age into 18-55, 56-69 and 70-plus year subgroups, with approximately 160, 26 and 62 TCR-sequenced participants respectively. TCR sequencing covered more than 230 trial participants: about 210 given two doses of AZD1222 and 26 given two doses of MenACWY control vaccine. Points the paper makes about the study in general: Because no samples from the day 14 peak response were available, repertoires could be characterized only after the peak T cell response. Nearly half of unique spike-specific TCRs reportedly recognized epitopes outside regions mutated in the B.1.351 and B.1.1.7 variants. CD4 TCRs associated with the vaccine covered the entire spike protein, and the dominant responses were in regions 160-218 and 743-854. Conclusions about previously exposed vaccinees are limited because only six or seven AZD1222 recipients were SARS-CoV-2 seropositive at baseline. The 56-69-year group was small, and its depth increase did not reach significance, likely because of low power. Participants were mostly white British, with more females than males. The authors suggested clonal diversity may have been underestimated. After two AZD1222 doses, both the breadth and the depth of spike-specific TCRs were significantly higher than at day 0 and than in MenACWY recipients.

A word on this clone: Its binding antigen is unknown. Base qualities are not recorded, but no much larger clone differs from it by a single base.

The CDR3 regions of human TCRbeta chains were analyzed by immunosequencing. Concerning the study's data processing: TCRs in the repertoires were compared against a reference library of SARS-CoV-2-specific TCRs that had been generated with the MIRA antigen-specificity platform. Breadth was defined as the fraction of unique TCRs that were SARS-CoV-2-associated, and depth was defined as the fraction of total T cells that were SARS-CoV-2-associated. Using the MIRA data, each spike-specific TCR was assigned both to the spike region to which the TCR was reactive and to a CD4 or CD8 class. Log10-transformed breadth and depth values were compared by one-way ANOVA with Sidak's multiple comparisons tests. TCRdb mirrors the immuneACCESS table, restricted to in-frame sequences. Some clones are absent from its copies; in checked studies, under half trace to an unresolved V gene, and the reason for the others is unknown. V, J and clone size are those of that table, while D and trimming were read from the DNA. In this sample the table shows about 130,000 clones, 80% to 90% of which occur a single time. The ten biggest clones cover roughly 1.6% of the sample.

The CDR3 runs 14 amino acids, cysteine and phenylalanine included. The read is trimmed to its CDR3 DNA, 42 bases read in frame from base 1. The V and J ends are trimmed by 0 bases and 3 bases, leaving 8 bases between them. CDR1 and CDR2 (MRHNA, SNTAGT) derive from the germline V gene. The intended sense of this specimen's time point label: baseline before first vaccination. Samples from vaccinated people were obtained from the UK trials COV001 and COV002, which included a single-blind randomized controlled phase 2/3 trial of AZD1222 (ChAdOx1 nCoV-19) in healthy adults. For TCRbeta chain sequencing, PBMC samples were collected from trial participants at day 0 and at day 28 after the second dose.

The chain was built from TRBV6-4 and TRBJ1-1; no D gene is confidently identified. Material: peripheral blood, obtained on day 0 of AZD1222 vaccination. The sequence derives from an adult in good health. CDR3 reads: CASSDSWGDTEAFF. The nucleotides are TGTGCCAGCAGTGACTCTTGGGGTGACACTGAAGCTTTCTTT.